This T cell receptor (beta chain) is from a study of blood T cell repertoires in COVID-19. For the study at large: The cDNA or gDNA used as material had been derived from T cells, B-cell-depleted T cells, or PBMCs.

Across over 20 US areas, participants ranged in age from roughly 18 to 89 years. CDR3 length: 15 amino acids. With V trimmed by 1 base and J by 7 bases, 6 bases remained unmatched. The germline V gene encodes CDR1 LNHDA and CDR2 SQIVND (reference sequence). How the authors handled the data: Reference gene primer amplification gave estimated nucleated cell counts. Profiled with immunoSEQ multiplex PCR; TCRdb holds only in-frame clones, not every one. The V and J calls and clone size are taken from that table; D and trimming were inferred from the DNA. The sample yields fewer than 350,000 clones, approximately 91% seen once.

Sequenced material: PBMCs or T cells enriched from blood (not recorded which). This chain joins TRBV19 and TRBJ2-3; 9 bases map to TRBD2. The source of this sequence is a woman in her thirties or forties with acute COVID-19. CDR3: CASSIVAGGPNTQYF. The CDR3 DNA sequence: TGTGCCAGTAGTATAGTGGCGGGAGGGCCAAATACGCAGTATTTT.